The T cell receptor (beta chain) under discussion was sequenced for a study of blood T cell repertoires in COVID-19. Study context: In each case, the material was cDNA or gDNA derived from T cells, B-cell-depleted T cells, or PBMCs.

In the original processing: Estimation of nucleated cell counts was performed using reference gene primer amplification. Some clones are missing from TCRdb's copy, which holds only in-frame ones; the method was immunoSEQ multiplex PCR. The DNA was the basis for D and trimming; V, J and clone size are from that table. The table includes under 350,000 clones, around 86% detected once. Recruitment covered 20 to 25 US areas and drew participants whose ages spanned about 18 to 90 years. Donors were grouped by their self-reported clinical history. The CDR3 covers 14 residues. CDR1 is SEHNR and CDR2 is FQNEAQ in the germline V gene (reference sequence). Trimming stripped 2 bases from V and 3 bases from J, with 7 bases between.

V is TRBV7-9 and J is TRBJ2-2; D might be TRBD1 (6 bases). This TCR derives from a woman aged 40-49 years with acute COVID-19. Source material: PBMCs or T cells enriched from blood (not recorded which). The CDR3, as DNA: TGTGCCAGCAGCTTAAGACAGGACACCGGGGAGCTGTTTTTT. It specifies CASSLRQDTGELFF.